This entry is about one T cell receptor beta chain. Its cognate antigen has yet to be identified. Base qualities are not provided; no much larger clone lies one nucleotide away. This specimen belongs to a study of blood T cell repertoires in COVID-19 (TCRdb year 2020). Regarding the study in general: Samples covering the acute and convalescent phases of COVID-19 were provided by collaborators in the United States, Italy and Spain. A de-identified subject ID, COVID-19 status, age in years and sex were almost always included in the sample metadata. Where HLA class I and class II types were available, the types were taken from metadata supplied by the sample provider, not from assay-based typing. The material from the prospective study consisted of cDNA or gDNA derived from T cells, B-cell-depleted T cells, or PBMCs. Samples came from the ongoing ImmuneRACE study (first 160 participants) plus 1,254 subjects from 6 global collaborators. A freely available public database, intended as a resource for researchers studying the immune response to SARS-CoV-2, is where the repertoires were released. The dataset comprised deeply sampled blood TCRbeta repertoires from subjects exposed to, actively infected with, or recovered from COVID-19.

CDR1 and CDR2 are drawn from the germline V gene: MDHEN, SYDVKM. V was cut back by 3 bases and J by 7 bases, leaving a gap of 3 bases between them. The CDR3 starts with the cysteine, ends with the phenylalanine, and has 10 residues. Kept here is only the CDR3 DNA, which spans 30 bases and is read in frame from base 1. TCRbeta CDR3 regions were amplified from genomic DNA using the immunoSEQ Assay, a bias-controlled multiplex PCR. In the original analysis: Within the assay, amplification of reference gene primers was used to estimate how many nucleated cells each sample contained. To quantify the absolute abundance of each unique TCRbeta CDR3 rearrangement, sequence reads were collapsed and filtered. Productive Simpson clonality was computed per sample as the square root of Simpson's diversity index over productive rearrangements. TCRdb retrieved this table from immuneACCESS and kept in-frame rearrangements only. Not all clones are present; in checked studies, unresolved V genes account for under half, and no reason is known for the remainder. From that table come the V and J calls and clone size; the DNA was used to work out D and trimming. This sample has some 380,000 clones in its table, and roughly 86% of those were observed once. 1.3% of the sample comes from the top ten.

Participants in the prospective study were aged roughly 18 to 100 years, lived in some 24 United States geographic areas, and enrolled through a virtual design. In the prospective study, cohorts were assigned on the basis of participant-reported clinical history obtained from a screening survey and a study questionnaire. Recovered participants in ImmuneRACE Cohort 3 were defined as having two consecutive negative NP/OP PCR tests, clearance from a healthcare professional, or resolution of symptoms. In the prospective study, mobile phlebotomists collected whole blood, serum and a nasopharyngeal or oropharyngeal swab from each participant. Prospective study participants could optionally give additional blood draws and questionnaires over an approximately two-month period. Blood samples from the prospective study were shipped frozen or at room temperature prior to DNA extraction. Overall study results and their limits: The amount of clinical and demographic metadata varied by source and participant and was provided uncurated.

The rearrangement joined TRBV28 to TRBJ1-2; the D gene cannot be resolved reliably. The sequenced sample consisted of PBMCs or T cells enriched from blood (not recorded which). The receptor's source is a man aged 25-45 years who had recovered from COVID-19. The CDR3 protein: CASSFSGYTF. Here is the DNA: TGTGCCAGCAGTTTTAGTGGCTACACCTTC.